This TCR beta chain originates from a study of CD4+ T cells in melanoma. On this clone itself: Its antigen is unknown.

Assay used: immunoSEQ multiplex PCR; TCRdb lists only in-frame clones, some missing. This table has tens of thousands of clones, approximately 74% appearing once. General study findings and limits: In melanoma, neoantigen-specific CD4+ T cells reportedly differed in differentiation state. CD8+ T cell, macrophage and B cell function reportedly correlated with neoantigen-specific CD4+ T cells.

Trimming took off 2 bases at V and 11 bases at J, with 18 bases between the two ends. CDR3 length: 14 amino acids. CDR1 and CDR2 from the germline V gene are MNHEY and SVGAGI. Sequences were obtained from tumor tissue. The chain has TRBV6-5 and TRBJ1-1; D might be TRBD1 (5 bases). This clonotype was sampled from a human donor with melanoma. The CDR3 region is CASSYQGDSLKAFF. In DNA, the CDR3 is TGTGCCAGCAGTTACCAGGGTGACAGCCTAAAGGCTTTCTTT.